Shown below are 20 T cell receptor beta chains from a single sample sequenced in a study of blood T cell repertoires in COVID-19. Sequenced by immunoSEQ multiplex PCR; TCRdb stores in-frame clones only, minus some. This table has fewer than 250,000 clones, 70% to 90% appearing once. Source material: peripheral blood. These receptors all stem from an elderly woman with acute or convalescent COVID-19.

This clone has only one observation. V usage is TRBV2 and J usage is TRBJ2-7, with TRBD1 as a possible D gene (6 bases). Germline V gives CDR1 SNHLY, CDR2 FYNNEI. The CDR3 has 11 amino acids. V lost 6 bases and J lost 5, with 8 bases in between. As DNA, the CDR3 is TGTGCCAGCAGGGGGGCAGACGAGCAGTACTTC. Residues: CASRGADEQYF.

The chain couples TRBV5-1 to TRBJ2-2, with 7 bases matching TRBD1. The germline V gene encodes CDR1 SGHRS and CDR2 YFSETQ. The V segment lost 4 bases and the J segment 3 bases; nucleotides outside the gene matches: 6. The CDR3 spans 15 residues. This chain's CDR3 is CASSRDRGDTGELFF. In DNA form, the CDR3 reads TGCGCCAGCAGCCGGGACAGAGGGGACACCGGGGAGCTGTTTTTT.

This chain uses TRBV18 with TRBJ1-4; 9 nucleotides align to TRBD1. Germline lookup yields CDR1 KGHSH and CDR2 LQKENI. This CDR3 contains 14 residues. V shed 6 bases, J shed 7 bases, and the junction held 6 bases outside the gene matches. CDR3 region: CASSRTGEGEKLFF. DNA of the CDR3: TGTGCCAGCTCCCGGACAGGGGAGGGTGAAAAACTGTTTTTT.

J is TRBJ1-2 and V is TRBV24-1; 7 nucleotides line up with TRBD1. The trim removed 4 bases at V and 5 bases at J, leaving 3 bases unmatched. The CDR3 loop spans 13 amino acids. Per the germline V gene, CDR1 is KGHDR and CDR2 is SFDVKD. The CDR3 DNA sequence: TGTGCCACCAGTGAGGGGACAGCTTATGGCTACACCTTC. It specifies CATSEGTAYGYTF.

The chain joins TRBV9 to TRBJ2-3; D gene uncertain. Germline values: CDR1 SGDLS, CDR2 YYNGEE. The CDR3 covers 16 residues. Between the trimmed V and J ends, which lost 0 bases and 2 bases, there was a span of 13 bases. The CDR3, as DNA: TGTGCCAGCAGCGTAGATGCCGCGGCCCACACAGATACGCAGTATTTT. It specifies CASSVDAAAHTDTQYF.

This clone was counted between two and nine times. The chain joins TRBV7-9 to TRBJ1-6; possible D gene TRBD1, 5 bases. CDR3 length: 16 amino acids. Trimming cost V 1 base and J 7 bases, with 14 bases left between them. Germline-derived CDR1 and CDR2 are SEHNR and FQNEAQ (reference sequence). CDR3 DNA: TGTGCCAGCAGCTTAGGGGCGGGACGGAAGAATTCACCCCTCCACTTT. Translation gives CASSLGAGRKNSPLHF.

This chain joins TRBV2 and TRBJ2-7; D is undetermined. The CDR3 loop spans 11 amino acids. V dropped 6 bases and J dropped 2 bases, with 5 bases sitting between them. In germline, CDR1 is SNHLY, CDR2 FYNNEI. CDR3 coding DNA: TGTGCCAGCAGGCGTACCTACGAGCAGTACTTC. Amino acids: CASRRTYEQYF.

This rearrangement joins TRBV3-1 (or the pseudogene TRBV3-2) to TRBJ1-2, with a tentative D call TRBD1 (5 bases). Germline CDR1 is LGHDT and CDR2 is YNNKEL (reference sequence). The length of the CDR3 is 14 residues. Deletions cut 0 bases from V and 8 bases from J, with 13 bases between. The CDR3, as DNA: TGTGCCAGCAGCCAAGAGAACAGGCGGATAGGCTACACCTTC. This encodes CASSQENRRIGYTF.

The rearrangement joins TRBV30 to TRBJ1-2, with a possible D match to TRBD1 (5 bases). This CDR3 has 14 residues. Per the germline V gene, CDR1 is GTSNPN and CDR2 is SVGIG (reference sequence). V dropped 3 bases and J dropped 8 bases, with 19 bases sitting between them. The CDR3 DNA is TGTGCCTGGAGAGCCCCATTTCAGGGCGGCGGCTACACCTTC. Its protein product is CAWRAPFQGGGYTF. Filled out from reference TRBV30 and TRBJ1-2, the complete variable domain reads SQTIHQWPATLVQPVGSPLSLECTVEGTSNPNLYWYRQAAGRGLQLLFYSVGIGQISSEVPQNLSASRPQDRQFILSSKKLLLSDSGFYLCAWRAPFQGGGYTFGSGTRLTVV.

V and J are TRBV19 and TRBJ1-4; D is possibly TRBD1 (6 bases). The germline CDR1 and CDR2 sequences are LNHDA and SQIVND (reference sequence). The CDR3 runs 17 residues. V was pared by 3 bases and J by 0 bases, with 14 bases between. In DNA, the CDR3 is TGTGCCAGTAGTATCCACCGACAGGCCTCAACTAATGAAAAACTGTTTTTT. Translating it yields CASSIHRQASTNEKLFF.

V gene TRBV28 combines with J gene TRBJ1-2; D call uncertain. The CDR3 totals 12 residues. The ends were cut back, 5 bases at V and 2 bases at J, with 6 bases in the middle. CDR1 MDHEN and CDR2 SYDVKM come from the germline V gene. The CDR3 region has the DNA TGTGCCAGCAGTCCGAGAAACTATGGCTACACCTTC. It specifies CASSPRNYGYTF.

V and J are TRBV12-3 or TRBV12-4 and TRBJ1-1; 7 bases agree with TRBD1. The CDR3 loop spans 13 amino acids. Trimming cost V 8 bases and J 1 base; bases outside gene matches: 4. The CDR3 DNA reads as TGTGCCAGCGAGAGGGGGCCGAACACTGAAGCTTTCTTT. Translation: CASERGPNTEAFF.

The chain has TRBV7-2 and TRBJ1-2; 10 positions agree with TRBD1. The CDR3 sequence is 14 residues long. J gave up 7 bases and V 4 bases, and 6 bases lay outside the gene matches. Germline V gene sequence: CDR1 SGHTA, CDR2 FQGNSA. The CDR3, as DNA: TGTGCCAGCAGCTCGCGACAGGGGGCGGCTGGCTACACCTTC. Its protein product is CASSSRQGAAGYTF. The entire variable domain, with the rest obtained from reference TRBV7-2 and TRBJ1-2, is as follows: GAGVSQSPSNKVTEKGKDVELRCDPISGHTALYWYRQSLGQGLEFLIYFQGNSAPDKSGLPSDRFSAERTGGSVSTLTIQRTQQEDSAVYLCASSSRQGAAGYTFGSGTRLTVV.

The V gene is TRBV3-1 (or the pseudogene TRBV3-2), the J gene TRBJ1-1; the D is unclear. Trimming took off 0 bases at V and 6 bases at J, with 11 bases between the two ends. The CDR3 consists of 14 residues. In germline, CDR1 is LGHDT, CDR2 YNNKEL (reference sequence). The DNA for the CDR3 is TGTGCCAGCAGCCAAGATCTAGGGAGCGCTGAAGCTTTCTTT. Amino acid sequence: CASSQDLGSAEAFF.

This chain uses TRBV7-9 with TRBJ2-1; the D gene is possibly TRBD1 (5 bases). V was shortened by 5 bases and J by 6 bases, with 20 bases between the two germline ends. The CDR3 loop spans 16 amino acids. CDR1 and CDR2 (germline): SEHNR, FQNEAQ (reference sequence). The CDR3 loop is CASSPRRGLNSNEQFF. In DNA form, the CDR3 reads TGTGCCAGCAGCCCCCGAAGGGGTCTCAATTCCAATGAGCAGTTCTTC.

The genes are TRBV7-9 and TRBJ1-6, with TRBD1 identical over 9 bases. J lost 7 bases, V lost 5 bases, and 6 bases had no gene match. The CDR3 sequence is 15 residues long. Germline CDR1 reads SEHNR; CDR2 reads FQNEAQ (reference sequence). The CDR3 loop is CASSPGDRENSPLHF. For the CDR3, the DNA is TGTGCCAGCAGCCCGGGGGACAGGGAAAATTCACCCCTCCACTTT.

This clone was picked up one time. The genes are TRBV5-8 and TRBJ2-1; 7 nucleotides align to TRBD2. V shed 1 base, J shed 2 bases, and the junction held 3 bases outside the gene matches. This CDR3 has 15 residues. The germline V gene encodes CDR1 SGHTS and CDR2 YDEGEE. The CDR3 region has the DNA TGTGCCAGCAGCTTGCAGAGCGGGGCCTACAATGAGCAGTTCTTC. As protein: CASSLQSGAYNEQFF. Together with reference TRBV5-8 and TRBJ2-1, the CDR3 gives the full variable domain: EAGVTQSPTHLIKTRGQQATLRCSPISGHTSVYWYQQALGLGLQFLLWYDEGEERNRGNFPPRFSGRQFPNYSSELNVNALELEDSALYLCASSLQSGAYNEQFFGPGTRLTVL.

V usage is TRBV30 and J usage is TRBJ1-5; D possibly corresponds to TRBD1 (6 bases). This CDR3 is 13 amino acids long. Germline lookup yields CDR1 GTSNPN and CDR2 SVGIG (reference sequence). V lost 0 bases and J 5 bases, leaving 8 bases between the germline ends. The CDR3 protein is CAWSVGGDQPQHF. The CDR3 region has the DNA TGTGCCTGGAGTGTAGGGGGAGATCAGCCCCAGCATTTT.

The chain carries TRBV20-1 and TRBJ1-5; D call uncertain. This CDR3 contains 11 residues. Trimming took off 4 bases at V and 11 bases at J, with 12 bases between the two ends. CDR1 DFQATT and CDR2 SNEGSKA come from the germline V gene (reference sequence). In DNA form, the CDR3 reads TGCAGTGCTACCAGATCGGAGGCCCAGCATTTT. Translated: CSATRSEAQHF.

The gene calls are TRBV6-5 and TRBJ1-1; no clear D gene. Germline loops: CDR1 MNHEY, CDR2 SVGAGI. V lost 6 bases and J lost 10, with 12 bases in between. The CDR3 has 11 residues. Here the CDR3 reads CASRSAGGAFF. CDR3 DNA sequence: TGTGCCAGCAGATCCGCCGGAGGAGCTTTCTTT.